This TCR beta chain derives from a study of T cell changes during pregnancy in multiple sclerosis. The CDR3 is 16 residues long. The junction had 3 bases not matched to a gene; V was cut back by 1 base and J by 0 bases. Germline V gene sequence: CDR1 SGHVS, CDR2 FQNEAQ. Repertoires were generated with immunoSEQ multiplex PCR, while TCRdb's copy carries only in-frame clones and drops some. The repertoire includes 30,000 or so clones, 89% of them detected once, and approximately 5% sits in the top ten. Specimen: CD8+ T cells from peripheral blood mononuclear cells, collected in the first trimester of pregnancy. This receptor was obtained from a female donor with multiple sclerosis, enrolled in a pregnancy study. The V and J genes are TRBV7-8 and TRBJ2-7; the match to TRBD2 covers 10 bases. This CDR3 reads CASSLGLAGLSYEQYF. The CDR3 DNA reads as TGTGCCAGCAGCTTAGGACTAGCGGGCCTCTCCTACGAGCAGTACTTC. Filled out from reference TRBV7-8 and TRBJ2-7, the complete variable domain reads GAGVSQSPRYKVAKRGQDVALRCDPISGHVSLFWYQQALGQGPEFLTYFQNEAQLDKSGLPSDRFFAERPEGSVSTLKIQRTQQEDSAVYLCASSLGLAGLSYEQYFGPGTRLTVT.